This T cell receptor (beta chain) was identified during a study of EBV T-cell therapy then PD-1 blockade in nasopharyngeal carcinoma. Germline V gives CDR1 SEHNR, CDR2 FQNEAQ (reference sequence). The CDR3 extends over 16 amino acids. The trim removed 2 bases at V and 4 bases at J, leaving 4 bases unmatched. Points on this clone: Its antigen is unknown.

Libraries were prepared by immunoSEQ multiplex PCR; TCRdb keeps only in-frame clonotypes and omits some of them. The sample includes about 21,000 clones, under 90% of them seen just once. Time point reported: 266 days after commencement of treatment, after nivolumab therapy. As for treatment: AdE1-LMPpoly-expanded autologous EBV-specific T-cell therapy followed by anti-PD-1 nivolumab. The source was CD8+ T cells from blood, collected between days 200 and 300 from a patient whose treatment included autologous EBV-specific T cells and nivolumab. This receptor was taken from a middle-aged man with nasopharyngeal carcinoma. The rearrangement links TRBV7-9 to TRBJ2-1; TRBD2 agrees at 11 bases. The CDR3 is CASSLLGLAEYNEQFF. In nucleotides, the CDR3 is TGTGCCAGCAGCTTACTGGGACTAGCGGAATACAATGAGCAGTTCTTC.